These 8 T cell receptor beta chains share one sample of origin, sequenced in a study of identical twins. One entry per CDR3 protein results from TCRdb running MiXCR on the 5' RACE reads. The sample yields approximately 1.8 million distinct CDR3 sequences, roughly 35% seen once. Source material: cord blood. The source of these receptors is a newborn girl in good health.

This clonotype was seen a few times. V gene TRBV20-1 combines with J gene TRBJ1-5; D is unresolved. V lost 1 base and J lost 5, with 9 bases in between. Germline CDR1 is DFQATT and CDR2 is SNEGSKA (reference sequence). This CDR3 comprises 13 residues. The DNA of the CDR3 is TGCAGTGCTAGAGTGGCGGGCGATCAGCCCCAGCATTTT. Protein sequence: CSARVAGDQPQHF.

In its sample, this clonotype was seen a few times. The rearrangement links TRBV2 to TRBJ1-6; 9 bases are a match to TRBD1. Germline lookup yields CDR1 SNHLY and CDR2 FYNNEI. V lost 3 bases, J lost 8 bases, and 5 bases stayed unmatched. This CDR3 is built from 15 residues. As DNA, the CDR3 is TGTGCCAGCAGTGACCGGGACAGGGTTGATTCACCCCTCCACTTT. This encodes CASSDRDRVDSPLHF.

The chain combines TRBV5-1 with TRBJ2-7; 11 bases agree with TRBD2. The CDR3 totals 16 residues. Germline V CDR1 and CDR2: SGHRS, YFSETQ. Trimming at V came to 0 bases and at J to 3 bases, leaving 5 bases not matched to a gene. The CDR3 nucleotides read TGCGCCAGCAGCTTGGGAACTAGCGGGGGAAACTACGAGCAGTACTTC. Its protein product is CASSLGTSGGNYEQYF. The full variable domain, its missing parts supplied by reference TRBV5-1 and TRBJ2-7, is KAGVTQTPRYLIKTRGQQVTLSCSPISGHRSVSWYQQTPGQGLQFLFEYFSETQRNKGNFPGRFSGRQFSNSRSEMNVSTLELGDSALYLCASSLGTSGGNYEQYFGPGTRLTVT.

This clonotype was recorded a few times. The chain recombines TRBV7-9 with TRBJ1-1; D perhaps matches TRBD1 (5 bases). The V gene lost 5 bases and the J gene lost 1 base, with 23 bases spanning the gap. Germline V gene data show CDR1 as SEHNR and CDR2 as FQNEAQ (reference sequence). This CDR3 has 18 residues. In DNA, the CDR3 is TGTGCCAGCAGCCCGCTTGGAGGGGCCGGGAATGGGAACACTGAAGCTTTCTTT. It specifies CASSPLGGAGNGNTEAFF.

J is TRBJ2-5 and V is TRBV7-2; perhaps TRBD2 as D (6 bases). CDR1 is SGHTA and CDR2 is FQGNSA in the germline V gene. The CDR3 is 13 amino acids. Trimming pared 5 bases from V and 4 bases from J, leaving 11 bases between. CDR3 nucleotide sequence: TGTGCCAGCAGCGCTATGGGGGGAGAGACCCAGTACTTC. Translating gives CASSAMGGETQYF.

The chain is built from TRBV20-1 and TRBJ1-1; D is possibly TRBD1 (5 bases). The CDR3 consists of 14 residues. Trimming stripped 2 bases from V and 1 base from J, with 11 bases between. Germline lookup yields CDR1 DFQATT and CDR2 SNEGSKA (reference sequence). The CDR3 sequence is CSARSGAGNTEAFF. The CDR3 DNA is TGCAGTGCTAGAAGTGGGGCCGGGAACACTGAAGCTTTCTTT.

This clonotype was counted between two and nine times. The DNA for the CDR3 is TGTGCCAGCAGTCCCTTCCGGGACAGGTGGGGATCTAGCACAGATACGCAGTATTTT. Its protein product is CASSPFRDRWGSSTDTQYF. The chain joins TRBV27 to TRBJ2-3; 8 bases are a match to TRBD1. The CDR3 has 19 amino acids. From germline, CDR1 is MNHEY and CDR2 SMNVEV (reference sequence). Germline trimming cut 5 bases from V and 0 bases from J; bases unmatched to any gene: 16.

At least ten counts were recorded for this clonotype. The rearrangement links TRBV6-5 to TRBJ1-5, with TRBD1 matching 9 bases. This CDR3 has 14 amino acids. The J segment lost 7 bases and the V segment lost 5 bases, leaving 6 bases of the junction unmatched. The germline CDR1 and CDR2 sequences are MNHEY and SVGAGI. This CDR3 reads CASSPGQGRQPQHF. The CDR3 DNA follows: TGTGCCAGCAGTCCGGGACAGGGAAGGCAGCCCCAGCATTTT.